What follows are 18 T cell receptor beta chains derived from one specimen sequenced in a study of CD8+ T cells in alopecia areata. cDNA serving as the sequencing template came from extracted, reverse transcribed RNA. The table came from immunoSEQ multiplex PCR; TCRdb's copy has only in-frame clones and leaves some out. The table has about 200,000 clones, 55% to 75% seen once. Noted treatment: oral pan-JAK inhibitor, 5-10 mg twice daily. The starting material was CD4+ T cells sorted from blood, obtained at week 24, from a patient treated with tofacitinib. The receptor source for this set is a human donor with alopecia areata.

The CDR3, as DNA: TGTGCCAGCAGTTCGAGGACAGGGCGGAAAGATACGCAGTATTTT. It encodes CASSSRTGRKDTQYF. The V gene is TRBV27, the J gene TRBJ2-3; TRBD1 matches 8 bases. Germline CDR1 reads MNHEY; CDR2 reads SMNVEV (reference sequence). After removal of 4 bases from V and 5 bases from J, the junction contained 8 bases not matched to a gene. The CDR3 is made up of 15 amino acids.

This clone is labeled medium-sized. The J gene is TRBJ2-2, the V gene TRBV6-6, with D hard to call. V gave up 0 bases and J gave up 5 bases, with 10 bases separating them. This CDR3 contains 15 residues. In germline, CDR1 is MNHNY, CDR2 SVGAGI (reference sequence). The CDR3 coding sequence is TGTGCCAGCAGTTACTCTTGGGGAACTACCGGGGAGCTGTTTTTT. Its translation is CASSYSWGTTGELFF.

The J gene is TRBJ2-1, the V gene TRBV10-3; D is ambiguous. V was trimmed by 10 bases and J by 6 bases, leaving 16 bases between them. Germline loops: CDR1 ENHRY, CDR2 SYGVKD. This CDR3 contains 13 residues. The CDR3 DNA sequence: TGTGCCACCGCGAGAGACGGGTCCAATGAGCAGTTCTTC. This sequence encodes CATARDGSNEQFF.

This clone was recorded a few times. This chain uses TRBV2 with TRBJ1-2, with D possibly matching TRBD1 (6 bases). The CDR3 has 14 amino acids. The germline V gene has CDR1 SNHLY and CDR2 FYNNEI. V was shortened by 6 bases and J by 3 bases, with 14 bases between the two germline ends. The CDR3 is CASRTGLSDYGYTF. The CDR3 coding sequence is TGTGCCAGCAGGACAGGTCTCTCGGACTATGGCTACACCTTC.

The chain has TRBV11-2 and TRBJ1-5; D might be TRBD1 (6 bases). The CDR3 covers 16 residues. From germline, CDR1 is SGHAT and CDR2 FQNNGV. Between the trimmed V and J ends, which lost 5 bases and 4 bases, there was a span of 18 bases. The CDR3 sequence is CASSPSLGGHNQPQHF. The CDR3 coding sequence is TGTGCCAGCAGCCCCTCGTTGGGGGGGCATAATCAGCCCCAGCATTTT.

This clone appeared a few times. This rearrangement joins TRBV10-3 to TRBJ2-1; 7 nucleotides match TRBD2. The CDR3 length is 14 residues. J gave up 7 bases and V 0 bases, and 3 bases lay outside the gene matches. CDR1 is ENHRY and CDR2 is SYGVKD in the germline V gene. The CDR3 is CAISESFGGNEQFF. The CDR3, as DNA: TGTGCCATCAGTGAGTCTTTCGGGGGGAATGAGCAGTTCTTC.

This chain uses TRBV7-9 with TRBJ2-3; the match to TRBD1 covers 9 bases. V dropped 3 bases and J dropped 5; count of bases not matched to a gene: 3. Germline assignment: CDR1 SEHNR and CDR2 FQNEAQ (reference sequence). The CDR3 runs to 14 residues. The CDR3 spells CASSFGQGLDTQYF. The CDR3, as DNA: TGTGCCAGCAGCTTTGGACAGGGGTTAGATACGCAGTATTTT.

This rearrangement joins TRBV7-2 to TRBJ2-5; tentative D call: TRBD2 (6 bases). The CDR3 runs to 16 residues. Germline-derived CDR1 and CDR2 are SGHTA and FQGNSA. Trimming stripped 0 bases from V and 0 bases from J, with 11 bases between. CDR3 in DNA: TGTGCCAGCAGCTTAGCGCGGGGACGCGACCAAGAGACCCAGTACTTC. It is translated as CASSLARGRDQETQYF.

Only a few counts were recorded for this clone. This rearrangement joins TRBV30 to TRBJ2-5, with unresolved D. The CDR3 sequence is 12 residues long. Trimming removed 5 bases at V and 5 bases at J, with 12 bases between. CDR1 is GTSNPN and CDR2 is SVGIG in the germline V gene (reference sequence). The CDR3 coding sequence is TGTGCCTGGGCCGATCAATGGGAGACCCAGTACTTC. It yields the protein CAWADQWETQYF.

The rearrangement links TRBV29-1 to TRBJ2-3; 9 nucleotides agree with TRBD1. Per the germline V gene, CDR1 is SQVTM and CDR2 is ANQGSEA. The junction had 0 bases not matched to a gene; V was cut back by 1 base and J by 1 base. The CDR3 runs 14 residues. As DNA, the CDR3 is TGCAGCGTTGAAGGACAGGGGGGCACAGATACGCAGTATTTT. As protein: CSVEGQGGTDTQYF.

This clone has a handful of counts. The V call is TRBV5-1, the J call TRBJ2-5; 7 bases map to TRBD1. This CDR3 spans 12 amino acids. Germline CDR1 is SGHRS and CDR2 is YFSETQ. J lost 5 bases, V lost 7 bases, and 5 bases had no gene match. DNA of the CDR3: TGCGCCAGCCGAGGGGGCTGGGAGACCCAGTACTTC. Amino acid sequence: CASRGGWETQYF.

This sequence joins TRBV5-1 and TRBJ1-1; TRBD1 is a possible D gene (6 bases). Deletions cut 1 base from V and 5 bases from J, with 18 bases between. There are 16 residues in the CDR3. From germline, CDR1 is SGHRS and CDR2 YFSETQ. The CDR3 sequence is CASSLNGPGQRTEAFF. The CDR3 DNA is TGCGCCAGCAGCTTGAATGGACCGGGACAAAGAACTGAAGCTTTCTTT.

The V call is TRBV5-8, the J call TRBJ1-5; maybe TRBD1 (6 bases). The CDR3 has 15 amino acids. CDR1 is SGHTS, CDR2 YDEGEE, per germline. V dropped 2 bases and J dropped 4 bases, with 13 bases sitting between them. The CDR3 reads CASSFQGRVNQPQHF. Written as DNA, the CDR3 is TGTGCCAGCAGCTTTCAGGGGCGGGTGAATCAGCCCCAGCATTTT.

This chain links TRBV29-1 with TRBJ2-3; no firm D call. The CDR3 has 15 amino acids. Trimming cost V 4 bases and J 3 bases, with 17 bases left between them. Germline lookup yields CDR1 SQVTM and CDR2 ANQGSEA. The CDR3 loop reads CSVATPSRSTDTQYF. CDR3 sequence (DNA): TGCAGCGTTGCAACCCCTTCGCGGAGTACAGATACGCAGTATTTT.

This clone was observed once. This chain uses TRBV9 with TRBJ2-3, with 9 bases aligning to TRBD2. V lost 3 bases and J lost 1; bases outside the gene matches: 6. This CDR3 spans 16 amino acids. Germline lookup yields CDR1 SGDLS and CDR2 YYNGEE. The chain's CDR3 is CASSALAGVGTDTQYF. In nucleotides, the CDR3 is TGTGCCAGCAGCGCCTTAGCGGGAGTCGGCACAGATACGCAGTATTTT.

The chain links TRBV2 to TRBJ2-7, with 8 nucleotides matching TRBD2. Trimming took 6 bases from V and 1 from J; bases not matched to a gene: 5. Per germline, CDR1 SNHLY and CDR2 FYNNEI. The CDR3 runs 14 residues. DNA of the CDR3: TGTGCCAGCAGACAGGGCGGGGGGTCCTACGAGCAGTACTTC. It is translated as CASRQGGGSYEQYF.

Only one count was recorded for this clone. This sequence joins TRBV5-4 and TRBJ1-1; D might be TRBD1 (5 bases). The CDR3 is 13 amino acids. Looked up from germline, CDR1 is SGHNT and CDR2 is YYREEE (reference sequence). The ends were cut back, 4 bases at V and 2 bases at J, with 9 bases in the middle. CDR3 sequence reads: CASSRQINTEAFF. The CDR3 DNA reads as TGTGCCAGCAGCAGACAGATTAACACTGAAGCTTTCTTT.

This clone has a handful of counts. The rearrangement uses TRBV5-4 and TRBJ2-3; tentatively, D is TRBD2 (5 bases). Germline V gene data show CDR1 as SGHNT and CDR2 as YYREEE (reference sequence). The CDR3 consists of 14 residues. V was shortened by 4 bases and J by 1 base, with 10 bases between the two germline ends. CDR3 in DNA: TGTGCCAGCAGCCCGGCGGAGGGCACAGATACGCAGTATTTT. Its protein product is CASSPAEGTDTQYF.